This T cell receptor beta chain is from a study of OX40 agonist ivuxolimab in advanced cancers. Overall study context: Patients got intravenous ivuxolimab at 0.01 to 10 mg/kg every 2 weeks. A partial response was reached by three patients: one with hepatocellular carcinoma and two with cutaneous melanoma. Points from the study as a whole: CD8+ T cells averaged more expanded clones than CD4+.

Here immunoSEQ multiplex PCR was the method, and the copy in TCRdb shows in-frame clones only, minus some. Here the sample spans 50,000 to 65,000 clones, roughly four fifths being singletons. Per germline, CDR1 MNHEY and CDR2 SMNVEV (reference sequence). The CDR3 sequence is 14 residues long. V was pared by 3 bases and J by 3 bases, with 10 bases between. To note about this clone: No antigen is known for it.

Sequencing used CD4+ or CD8+ T cells sorted from blood, obtained in a trial of the OX40 agonist ivuxolimab. The chain is built from TRBV27 and TRBJ2-3, with D perhaps matching TRBD1 (6 bases). The receptor was derived from an adult with an advanced solid tumor such as melanoma, head and neck, liver or kidney cancer. DNA for the CDR3: TGTGCCAGCAGTTTTCTAGGGGGAACAGATACGCAGTATTTT. Amino acid sequence: CASSFLGGTDTQYF.